Shown below are 13 T cell receptor beta chains from a single sample sequenced in a study of shared clonotypes between healthy human individuals. Data came from immunoSEQ multiplex PCR; TCRdb stores just in-frame clones and leaves some out. The profile shows about 2,100,000 clones, about 92% of them singletons. Naive CD8 isolation took CD45RO-negative cells positively selected for CCR7 and excluded terminally differentiated effector memory CD45RA+ cells. Sequenced sample: naive CD8+ T cells from PBMCs. Receptor source: a man aged 18-30 years in good health. Some clones in this sample may be carry-over from other donors' samples.

The rearrangement uses TRBV6-4 and TRBJ1-5; D is undetermined. The CDR3 loop spans 20 amino acids. Per germline, CDR1 MRHNA and CDR2 SNTAGT. V shed 0 bases and J shed 6 bases, with 27 bases lying between them. The CDR3 coding sequence is TGTGCCAGCAGTGACTCGAGTAACCGGGAGAAGTCCTACGCGGGTCAGCCCCAGCATTTT. Protein product: CASSDSSNREKSYAGQPQHF.

This clone occurred once. The CDR3 sequence: CASSLRTGNNEKLFF. Written as DNA, the CDR3 is TGTGCCAGCAGCCTTAGGACAGGGAATAATGAAAAACTGTTTTTT. The gene calls are TRBV7-9 and TRBJ1-4, with TRBD1 matching 8 bases. V lost 5 bases and J lost 4; bases outside the gene matches: 6. Germline V lookup: CDR1 SEHNR, CDR2 FQNEAQ (reference sequence). The length of the CDR3 is 15 residues. Drawing the rest from reference TRBV7-9 and TRBJ1-4, the complete variable domain is DTGVSQNPRHKITKRGQNVTFRCDPISEHNRLYWYRQTLGQGPEFLTYFQNEAQLEKSRLLSDRFSAERPKGSFSTLEIQRTEQGDSAMYLCASSLRTGNNEKLFFGSGTQLSVL.

This clone was counted a few times. This sample includes further DNA sequences coding for the same CDR3. J is TRBJ1-1 and V is TRBV30; a weak D match, TRBD1 (5 bases). Trimming took 2 bases from V and 1 from J, leaving 11 bases between them. This CDR3 is built from 14 residues. In germline, CDR1 is GTSNPN, CDR2 SVGIG (reference sequence). The CDR3 DNA reads TGTGCCTGGAGTCCCGGGACGGGGAACACTGAAGCTTTCTTT. Encoded protein: CAWSPGTGNTEAFF. Combining the CDR3 with reference TRBV30 and TRBJ1-1 gives the whole variable domain SQTIHQWPATLVQPVGSPLSLECTVEGTSNPNLYWYRQAAGRGLQLLFYSVGIGQISSEVPQNLSASRPQDRQFILSSKKLLLSDSGFYLCAWSPGTGNTEAFFGQGTRLTVV.

The gene calls are TRBV10-2 and TRBJ2-1, with D hard to call. The CDR3 has 12 amino acids. Trimming took 2 bases from V and 8 from J, leaving 7 bases between them. CDR1 is WSHSY and CDR2 is SAAADI in the germline V gene. The CDR3 DNA sequence: TGCGCCAGCAGTGAGGTCCTGGATGAGCAGTTCTTC. This encodes CASSEVLDEQFF.

This rearrangement joins TRBV27 to TRBJ2-3; no clear D. In germline, CDR1 is MNHEY, CDR2 SMNVEV (reference sequence). With 2 bases removed from V and 1 base from J, the gap between germline ends came to 16 bases. There are 17 residues in the CDR3. CDR3 bases: TGTGCCAGCAGTTTACTTGCCGTGCAAGCCGGCACAGATACGCAGTATTTT. This translates into CASSLLAVQAGTDTQYF.

This rearrangement joins TRBV19 to TRBJ1-5; the D is unclear. V lost 3 bases and J 4 bases, leaving 10 bases between the germline ends. Germline CDR1 LNHDA, CDR2 SQIVND (reference sequence). The CDR3 contains 14 residues. CDR3 sequence reads: CASSIVGYNQPQHF. CDR3 bases: TGTGCCAGTAGTATCGTAGGGTATAATCAGCCCCAGCATTTT. Supplemented by reference TRBV19 and TRBJ1-5, the full variable domain reads DGGITQSPKYLFRKEGQNVTLSCEQNLNHDAMYWYRQDPGQGLRLIYYSQIVNDFQKGDIAEGYSVSREKKESFPLTVTSAQKNPTAFYLCASSIVGYNQPQHFGDGTRLSIL.

CDR3: CATEGPGEGYTF. CDR3 nucleotide sequence: TGCGCCACGGAAGGCCCCGGGGAGGGCTACACCTTC. The genes are TRBV10-2 and TRBJ1-2; no firm D call. Looked up from germline, CDR1 is WSHSY and CDR2 is SAAADI. The V and J ends lost 10 bases and 8 bases respectively, with 17 bases between them. This CDR3 contains 12 residues.

Regarding this clone: Other DNA sequences from this sample encode an identical CDR3 as well. This chain links TRBV28 with TRBJ1-1, with no clear D. The germline CDR1 and CDR2 sequences are MDHEN and SYDVKM. Trimming stripped 2 bases from V and 0 bases from J, with 7 bases between. The CDR3 totals 14 residues. The CDR3 here is CASSLGRVNTEAFF. CDR3 DNA: TGTGCCAGCAGTTTAGGGAGGGTGAACACTGAAGCTTTCTTT.

In DNA form, the CDR3 reads TGTGCCAGCAGTTTATTAAGGCCCTCGTACGAGCAGTACTTC. As protein: CASSLLRPSYEQYF. This chain links TRBV27 with TRBJ2-7; D ambiguous. V shed 1 base and J shed 4 bases, with 11 bases lying between them. In germline, CDR1 is MNHEY, CDR2 SMNVEV (reference sequence). The CDR3 contains 14 residues.

This clone came up once. V usage is TRBV28 and J usage is TRBJ1-3; D might be TRBD1 (6 bases). Germline V CDR1 and CDR2: MDHEN, SYDVKM. The ends were cut back, 3 bases at V and 0 bases at J, with 9 bases in the middle. This CDR3 region has 15 residues. This chain's CDR3 is CASSFQGRSGNTIYF. The CDR3 nucleotides are TGTGCCAGCAGTTTTCAGGGGCGCTCTGGAAACACCATATATTTT.

This clone was recorded only once. The rearrangement links TRBV7-9 to TRBJ2-7; a possible D gene is TRBD1 (5 bases). Germline V gene lookup returns CDR1 SEHNR and CDR2 FQNEAQ (reference sequence). Trimming removed 6 bases from V and 3 bases from J, with 15 bases in between. CDR3 length: 14 amino acids. CDR3 amino acids: CASRPTDSHYEQYF. CDR3 coding DNA: TGTGCCAGCAGACCAACCGACAGCCACTACGAGCAGTACTTC.

This rearrangement joins TRBV4-1 to TRBJ2-2; 8 bases map to TRBD2. Germline-derived CDR1 and CDR2 are MGHRA and YSYEKL. The CDR3 runs to 14 residues. J was trimmed by 4 bases and V by 4 bases; bases with no gene match: 2. CDR3 region: CASSLGRGTGELFF. The CDR3 DNA reads as TGCGCCAGCAGCCTCGGGAGGGGCACCGGGGAGCTGTTTTTT.

A note on this clone: Other DNA sequences from this sample encode an identical CDR3 as well. The genes are TRBV9 and TRBJ1-3; D call uncertain. The CDR3 has 14 amino acids. Germline V lookup: CDR1 SGDLS, CDR2 YYNGEE. V was trimmed by 1 base and J by 0 bases, leaving 5 bases between them. CDR3 DNA sequence: TGTGCCAGCAGCGTAACGGGCTCTGGAAACACCATATATTTT. This encodes CASSVTGSGNTIYF.